Following are 20 T cell receptor beta chains from one sample sequenced in a study of blood T cell repertoires in COVID-19. The assay was immunoSEQ multiplex PCR, and TCRdb's table has in-frame clones only and misses some. This repertoire shows about 230,000 clones, 70% to 90% found once; its top ten account for 2% to 3%. The specimen sequenced was peripheral blood. The receptors here all came from a man younger than 40 with COVID-19, enrolled during active disease.

The chain joins TRBV27 to TRBJ1-1; 9 bases align to TRBD1. Looked up from germline, CDR1 is MNHEY and CDR2 is SMNVEV (reference sequence). This CDR3 contains 15 residues. Germline trimming cut 5 bases from V and 5 bases from J; bases unmatched to any gene: 9. The CDR3 loop is CASSLSDRGKTEAFF. The DNA of the CDR3 is TGTGCCAGCAGTCTGTCGGACAGGGGAAAGACTGAAGCTTTCTTT.

The chain recombines TRBV4-1 with TRBJ2-7; 8 bases align to TRBD1. V was pared by 4 bases and J by 3 bases, with 5 bases of the junction left unmatched. CDR1 and CDR2 from the germline V gene are MGHRA and YSYEKL. The CDR3 totals 14 residues. The CDR3, as DNA: TGCGCCAGCAGCCCCCGGACAGGGAGCTACGAGCAGTACTTC. This translates into CASSPRTGSYEQYF.

The chain carries TRBV27 and TRBJ1-2; 8 bases line up with TRBD1. V lost 7 bases and J lost 4; bases outside the gene matches: 17. The CDR3 extends over 17 amino acids. Germline CDR1 is MNHEY and CDR2 is SMNVEV (reference sequence). The CDR3 coding sequence is TGTGCCAGCACCCCGCGACAGGGGCCAGGAGAATTCTATGGCTACACCTTC. The encoded protein is CASTPRQGPGEFYGYTF.

This chain links TRBV28 with TRBJ2-6, with TRBD2 matching 8 bases. Germline V gives CDR1 MDHEN, CDR2 SYDVKM. V was clipped by 1 base and J by 0 bases; unmatched bases: 2. The CDR3 extends over 17 amino acids. Here the CDR3 reads CASSLSSGYSGANVLTF. The CDR3 DNA reads as TGTGCCAGCAGTTTATCTAGCGGGTACTCTGGGGCCAACGTCCTGACTTTC.

This clone was seen only once. The chain carries TRBV30 and TRBJ2-7; possible D gene TRBD2, 6 bases. Trimming removed 3 bases at V and 0 bases at J, with 12 bases between. The V gene's germline CDR1 is GTSNPN and CDR2 SVGIG (reference sequence). The CDR3 has 14 amino acids. CDR3 DNA sequence: TGTGCCTGGAGGATAGCGGCGTCCTCCTACGAGCAGTACTTC. As protein: CAWRIAASSYEQYF.

This chain links TRBV5-8 with TRBJ2-5; possibly TRBD1 for D (7 bases). Germline CDR1 reads SGHTS; CDR2 reads YDEGEE. The length of the CDR3 is 14 residues. V was shortened by 2 bases and J by 5 bases, with 13 bases between the two germline ends. The DNA of the CDR3 is TGTGCCAGCAGCTTACGCAGGGGGAGGGAGACCCAGTACTTC. This translates into CASSLRRGRETQYF. Combining the CDR3 with reference TRBV5-8 and TRBJ2-5 gives the whole variable domain EAGVTQSPTHLIKTRGQQATLRCSPISGHTSVYWYQQALGLGLQFLLWYDEGEERNRGNFPPRFSGRQFPNYSSELNVNALELEDSALYLCASSLRRGRETQYFGPGTRLLVL.

This chain's CDR3 is CASSSLAGSEQYF. The CDR3 DNA follows: TGTGCCAGCAGTTCCCTTGCGGGGAGCGAGCAGTACTTC. The chain has TRBV7-3 and TRBJ2-7, with D possibly matching TRBD2 (6 bases). The CDR3 runs to 13 residues. Germline V lookup: CDR1 SGHTA, CDR2 FQGTGA. Between the trimmed V and J ends, which lost 6 bases and 6 bases, there was a span of 15 bases.

The gene calls are TRBV29-1 and TRBJ2-7; 9 bases agree with TRBD2. With V trimmed by 6 bases and J by 0 bases, 3 bases remained unmatched. The germline CDR1 and CDR2 sequences are SQVTM and ANQGSEA. The CDR3 runs to 13 residues. CDR3 region: CSVHSGSSYEQYF. In nucleotides, the CDR3 is TGCAGCGTCCATAGCGGGAGCTCCTACGAGCAGTACTTC.

V is TRBV6-4 and J is TRBJ1-2; D is undetermined. Germline V CDR1 and CDR2: MRHNA, SNTAGT. The CDR3 consists of 11 residues. The V and J ends lost 4 bases and 8 bases respectively, with 8 bases between them. The CDR3 reads CASSGTGGYTF. The CDR3, as DNA: TGTGCCAGCAGTGGGACGGGGGGCTACACCTTC.

This clone was picked up one time. This chain uses TRBV5-1 with TRBJ1-2; 10 bases align to TRBD1. After removal of 5 bases from V and 0 bases from J, the junction contained 13 bases not matched to a gene. CDR3 length equals 18 residues. CDR1 is SGHRS and CDR2 is YFSETQ in the germline V gene. The CDR3, as DNA: TGCGCCAGCAGTTCCCGGGGACAGGGGCTAAGAGCTAACTATGGCTACACCTTC. This codes for CASSSRGQGLRANYGYTF.

This clone has a single count. V gene TRBV19 combines with J gene TRBJ2-1, with 9 positions matching TRBD1. With 8 bases clipped from V and 8 bases from J, the junction kept 1 base outside the gene matches. The CDR3 is 11 residues long. Germline V gives CDR1 LNHDA, CDR2 SQIVND (reference sequence). The CDR3 sequence: CASGQGHEQFF. DNA of the CDR3: TGTGCCAGTGGACAGGGGCATGAGCAGTTCTTC.

This rearrangement joins TRBV5-1 to TRBJ2-1; 9 bases map to TRBD2. CDR1 and CDR2 (germline): SGHRS, YFSETQ. This CDR3 is 16 amino acids long. After removal of 0 bases from V and 7 bases from J, the junction contained 8 bases not matched to a gene. CDR3 loop: CASSLGVAGVGNEQFF. DNA of the CDR3: TGCGCCAGCAGCTTGGGAGTAGCGGGAGTGGGGAATGAGCAGTTCTTC.

The chain employs TRBV6-5 and TRBJ1-2, with 9 bases matching TRBD1. Germline trimming cut 5 bases from V and 5 bases from J; bases unmatched to any gene: 6. CDR1 is MNHEY and CDR2 is SVGAGI in the germline V gene. CDR3 length equals 14 residues. The CDR3 DNA is TGTGCCAGCAGTACCCCTGGGACAGGGTATGGCTACACCTTC. This codes for CASSTPGTGYGYTF.

A single count supports this clone. The chain employs TRBV19 and TRBJ1-1; 8 bases map to TRBD1. The germline CDR1 and CDR2 sequences are LNHDA and SQIVND (reference sequence). CDR3 length equals 15 residues. Trimming removed 7 bases from V and 1 base from J; junction bases left unmatched: 8. CDR3 sequence (DNA): TGTGCCAGTAACGATTTCGGGACAGGGAACACTGAAGCTTTCTTT. Amino acids: CASNDFGTGNTEAFF.

Here the CDR3 reads CASIDREAGELFF. The CDR3 DNA follows: TGTGCCAGCATTGACAGGGAGGCCGGGGAGCTGTTTTTT. The gene calls are TRBV2 and TRBJ2-2; D perhaps matches TRBD1 (7 bases). The length of the CDR3 is 13 residues. The V gene's germline CDR1 is SNHLY and CDR2 FYNNEI. Trimming shortened V by 7 bases and J by 6 bases, and 12 bases separated the two germline ends. Drawing the rest from reference TRBV2 and TRBJ2-2, the complete variable domain is EPEVTQTPSHQVTQMGQEVILRCVPISNHLYFYWYRQILGQKVEFLVSFYNNEISEKSEIFDDQFSVERPDGSNFTLKIRSTKLEDSAMYFCASIDREAGELFFGEGSRLTVL.

In its sample, this clone was seen once. The rearrangement joins TRBV30 to TRBJ1-5; tentative D call: TRBD1 (5 bases). CDR1 and CDR2 from the germline V gene are GTSNPN and SVGIG (reference sequence). This CDR3 is built from 15 residues. V was shortened by 2 bases and J by 1 base, with 12 bases between the two germline ends. CDR3 nucleotides: TGTGCCTGGAGTCGGTGGGACTCGAGCAATCAGCCCCAGCATTTT. Translation gives CAWSRWDSSNQPQHF.

Here the CDR3 reads CASSWTGTGGRAYGYTF. In DNA, the CDR3 is TGTGCCAGCAGCTGGACCGGGACAGGGGGCCGGGCCTATGGCTACACCTTC. The chain is built from TRBV7-2 and TRBJ1-2, with 12 nucleotides matching TRBD1. This CDR3 spans 17 amino acids. With V trimmed by 4 bases and J by 4 bases, 10 bases remained unmatched. The germline V gene has CDR1 SGHTA and CDR2 FQGNSA.

The chain recombines TRBV2 with TRBJ2-3, with D possibly TRBD1 on 5 matching bases. Trimming shortened V by 6 bases and J by 1 base, and 11 bases separated the two germline ends. Germline V lookup: CDR1 SNHLY, CDR2 FYNNEI. There are 14 residues in the CDR3. The CDR3 is CASSKQERTDTQYF. The CDR3 DNA is TGTGCCAGCAGCAAACAGGAACGCACAGATACGCAGTATTTT.

The chain employs TRBV28 and TRBJ1-2; D unclear. The V gene lost 6 bases and the J gene lost 1 base, with 3 bases spanning the gap. The CDR3 is 11 residues long. CDR1 and CDR2 from the germline V gene are MDHEN and SYDVKM. The CDR3 DNA follows: TGTGCCAGCAGGCGTAACTATGGCTACACCTTC. The encoded protein is CASRRNYGYTF.

V and J are TRBV4-1 and TRBJ1-5, with TRBD1 identical over 9 bases. The CDR3 covers 15 residues. Trimming took 4 bases from V and 7 from J; bases not matched to a gene: 8. From germline, CDR1 is MGHRA and CDR2 YSYEKL. CDR3 protein: CASSPTQGAWQPQHF. In DNA form, the CDR3 reads TGCGCCAGCAGCCCGACACAGGGGGCCTGGCAGCCCCAGCATTTT.